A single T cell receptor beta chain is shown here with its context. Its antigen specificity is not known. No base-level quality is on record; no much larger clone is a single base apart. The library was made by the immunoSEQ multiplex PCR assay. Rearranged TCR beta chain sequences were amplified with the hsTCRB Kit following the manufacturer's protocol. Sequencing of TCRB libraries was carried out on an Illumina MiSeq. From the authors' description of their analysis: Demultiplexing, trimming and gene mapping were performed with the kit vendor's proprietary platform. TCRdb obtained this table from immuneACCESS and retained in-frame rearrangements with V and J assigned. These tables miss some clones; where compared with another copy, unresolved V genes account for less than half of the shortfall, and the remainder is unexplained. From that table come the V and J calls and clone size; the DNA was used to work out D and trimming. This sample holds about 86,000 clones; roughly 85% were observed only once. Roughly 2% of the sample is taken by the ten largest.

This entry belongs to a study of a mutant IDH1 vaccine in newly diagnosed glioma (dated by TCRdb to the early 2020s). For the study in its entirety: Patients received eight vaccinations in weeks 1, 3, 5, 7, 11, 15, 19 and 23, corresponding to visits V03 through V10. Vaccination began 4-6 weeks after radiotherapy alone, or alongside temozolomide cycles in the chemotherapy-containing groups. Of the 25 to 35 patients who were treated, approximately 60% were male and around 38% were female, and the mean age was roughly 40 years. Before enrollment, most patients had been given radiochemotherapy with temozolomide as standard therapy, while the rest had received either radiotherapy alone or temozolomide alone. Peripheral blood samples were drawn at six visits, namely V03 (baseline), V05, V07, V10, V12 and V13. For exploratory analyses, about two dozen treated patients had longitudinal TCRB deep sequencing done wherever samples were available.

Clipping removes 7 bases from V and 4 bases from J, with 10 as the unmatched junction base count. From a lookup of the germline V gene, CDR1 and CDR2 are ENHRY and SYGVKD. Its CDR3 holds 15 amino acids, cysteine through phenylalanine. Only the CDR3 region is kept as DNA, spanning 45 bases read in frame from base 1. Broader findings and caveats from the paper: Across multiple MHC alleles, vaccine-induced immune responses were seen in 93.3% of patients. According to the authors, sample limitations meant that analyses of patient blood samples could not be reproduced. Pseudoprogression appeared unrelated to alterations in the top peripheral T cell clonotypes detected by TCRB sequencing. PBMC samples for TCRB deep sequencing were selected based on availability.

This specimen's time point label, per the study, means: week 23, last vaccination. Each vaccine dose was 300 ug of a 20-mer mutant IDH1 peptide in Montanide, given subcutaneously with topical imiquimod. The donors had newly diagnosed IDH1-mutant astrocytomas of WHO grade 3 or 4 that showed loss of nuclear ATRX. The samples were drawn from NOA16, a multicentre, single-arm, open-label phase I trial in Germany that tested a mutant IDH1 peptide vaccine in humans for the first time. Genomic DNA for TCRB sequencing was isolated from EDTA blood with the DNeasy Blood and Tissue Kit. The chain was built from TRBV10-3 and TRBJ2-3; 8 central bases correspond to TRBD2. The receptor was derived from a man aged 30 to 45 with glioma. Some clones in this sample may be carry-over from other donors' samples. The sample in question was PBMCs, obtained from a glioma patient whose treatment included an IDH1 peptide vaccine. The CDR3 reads CAIKKRELRADTQYF. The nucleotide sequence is TGTGCCATCAAAAAGCGGGAGCTCCGCGCAGATACGCAGTATTTT.